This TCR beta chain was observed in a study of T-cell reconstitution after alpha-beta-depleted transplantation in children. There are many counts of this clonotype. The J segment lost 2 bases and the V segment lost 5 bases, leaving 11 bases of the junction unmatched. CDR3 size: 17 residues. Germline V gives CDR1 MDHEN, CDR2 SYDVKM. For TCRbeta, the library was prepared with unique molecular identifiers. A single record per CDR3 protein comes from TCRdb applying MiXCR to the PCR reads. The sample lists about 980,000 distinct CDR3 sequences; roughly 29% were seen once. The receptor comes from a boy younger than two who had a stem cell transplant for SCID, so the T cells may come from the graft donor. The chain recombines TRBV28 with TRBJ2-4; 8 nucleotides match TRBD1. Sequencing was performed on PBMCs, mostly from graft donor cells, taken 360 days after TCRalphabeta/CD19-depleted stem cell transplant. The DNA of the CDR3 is TGTGCCAGCAGTCCCTCAGGACAGGGTTTGACCAAAAACATTCAGTACTTC. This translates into CASSPSGQGLTKNIQYF.